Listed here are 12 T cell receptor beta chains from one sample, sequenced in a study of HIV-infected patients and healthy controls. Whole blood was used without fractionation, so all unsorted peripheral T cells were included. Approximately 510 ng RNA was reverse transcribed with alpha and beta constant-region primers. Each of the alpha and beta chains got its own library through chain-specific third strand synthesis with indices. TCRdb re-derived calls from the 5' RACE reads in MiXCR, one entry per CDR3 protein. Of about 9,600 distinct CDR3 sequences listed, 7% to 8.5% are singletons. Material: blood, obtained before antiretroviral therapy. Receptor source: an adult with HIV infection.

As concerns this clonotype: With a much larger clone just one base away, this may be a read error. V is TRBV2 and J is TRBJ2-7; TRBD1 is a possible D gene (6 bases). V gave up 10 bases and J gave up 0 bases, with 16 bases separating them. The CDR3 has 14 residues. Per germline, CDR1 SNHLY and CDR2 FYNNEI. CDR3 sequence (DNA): TGTGCCACCCAGGTCCGGACAGCCTCCTACGAGCAGTACTTC. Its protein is CATQVRTASYEQYF.

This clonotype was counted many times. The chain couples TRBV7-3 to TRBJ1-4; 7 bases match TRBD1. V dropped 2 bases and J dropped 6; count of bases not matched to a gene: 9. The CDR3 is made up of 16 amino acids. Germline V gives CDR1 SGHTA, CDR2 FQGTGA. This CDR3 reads CASSLGQVWTHEKLFF. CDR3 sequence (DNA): TGTGCCAGCAGCTTAGGACAGGTTTGGACGCATGAAAAACTGTTTTTT.

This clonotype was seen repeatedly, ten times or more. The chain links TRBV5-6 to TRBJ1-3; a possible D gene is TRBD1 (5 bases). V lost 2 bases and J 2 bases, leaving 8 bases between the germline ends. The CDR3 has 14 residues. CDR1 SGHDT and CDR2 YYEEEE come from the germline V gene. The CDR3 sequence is CASSFRGPGNTIYF. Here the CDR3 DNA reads TGTGCCAGCAGCTTCCGGGGCCCTGGAAACACCATATATTTT.

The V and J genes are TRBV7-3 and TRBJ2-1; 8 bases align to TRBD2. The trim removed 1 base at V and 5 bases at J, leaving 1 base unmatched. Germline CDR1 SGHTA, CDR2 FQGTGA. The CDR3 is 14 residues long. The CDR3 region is CASSLILADNEQFF. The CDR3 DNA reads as TGTGCCAGCAGCTTAATACTAGCGGACAATGAGCAGTTCTTC.

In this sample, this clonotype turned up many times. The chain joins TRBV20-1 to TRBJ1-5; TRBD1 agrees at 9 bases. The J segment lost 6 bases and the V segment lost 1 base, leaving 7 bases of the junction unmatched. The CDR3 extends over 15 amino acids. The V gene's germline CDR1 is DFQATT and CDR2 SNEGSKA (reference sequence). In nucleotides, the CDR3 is TGCAGTGCTAGAGGGGGGGACAGGGACGGTCAGCCCCAGCATTTT. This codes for CSARGGDRDGQPQHF.

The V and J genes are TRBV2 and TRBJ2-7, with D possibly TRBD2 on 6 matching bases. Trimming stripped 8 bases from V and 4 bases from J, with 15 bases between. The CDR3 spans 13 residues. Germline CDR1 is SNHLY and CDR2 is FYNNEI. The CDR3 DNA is TGTGCCAGCTCAGGAGGGTTCTTTTACGAGCAGTACTTC. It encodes CASSGGFFYEQYF.

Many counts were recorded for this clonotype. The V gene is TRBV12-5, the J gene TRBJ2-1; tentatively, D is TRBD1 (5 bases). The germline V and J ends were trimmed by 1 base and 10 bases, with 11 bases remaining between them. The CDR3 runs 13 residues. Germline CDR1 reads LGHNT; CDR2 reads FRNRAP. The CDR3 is CASGLGGRREQFF. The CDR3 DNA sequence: TGTGCTAGTGGTTTGGGGGGCCGGCGAGAGCAGTTCTTC.

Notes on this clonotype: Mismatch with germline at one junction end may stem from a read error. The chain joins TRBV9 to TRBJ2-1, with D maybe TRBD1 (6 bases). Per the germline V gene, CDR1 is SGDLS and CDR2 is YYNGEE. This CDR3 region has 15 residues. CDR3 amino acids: CASRVEGVTYNEQFF. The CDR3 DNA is TGTGCCAGCAGAGTAGAGGGGGTTACCTACAATGAGCAGTTCTTC.

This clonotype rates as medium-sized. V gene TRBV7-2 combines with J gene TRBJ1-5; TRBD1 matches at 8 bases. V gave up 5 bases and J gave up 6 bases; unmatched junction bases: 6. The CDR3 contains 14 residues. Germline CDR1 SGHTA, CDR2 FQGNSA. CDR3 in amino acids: CASSLTGEFQPQHF. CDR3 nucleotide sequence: TGTGCCAGCAGCCTGACAGGGGAATTTCAGCCCCAGCATTTT.

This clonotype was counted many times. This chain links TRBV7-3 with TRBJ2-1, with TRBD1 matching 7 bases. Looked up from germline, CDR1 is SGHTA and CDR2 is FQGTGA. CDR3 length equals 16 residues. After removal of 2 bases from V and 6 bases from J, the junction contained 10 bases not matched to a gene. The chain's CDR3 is CASSLYEGAVPNEQFF. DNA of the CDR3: TGTGCCAGCAGCTTATACGAGGGGGCAGTTCCCAATGAGCAGTTCTTC.

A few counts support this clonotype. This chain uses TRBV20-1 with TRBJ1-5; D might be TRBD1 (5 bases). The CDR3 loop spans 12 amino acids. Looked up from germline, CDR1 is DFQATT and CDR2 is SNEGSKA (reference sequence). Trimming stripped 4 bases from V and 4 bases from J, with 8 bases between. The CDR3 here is CSAMGVNQPQHF. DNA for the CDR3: TGCAGTGCTATGGGGGTGAATCAGCCCCAGCATTTT.

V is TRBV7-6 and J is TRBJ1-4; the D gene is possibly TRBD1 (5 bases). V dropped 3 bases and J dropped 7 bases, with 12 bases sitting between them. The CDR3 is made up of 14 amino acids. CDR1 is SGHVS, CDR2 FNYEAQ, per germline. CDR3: CASSLGQGFEKLFF. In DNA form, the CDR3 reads TGTGCCAGCAGCTTGGGGCAGGGATTTGAAAAACTGTTTTTT.